Below, 27 T cell receptor beta chains from the same sample are listed, as sequenced in a study of regulatory T cells in long-lasting Graves disease. Library construction for TCR beta used iRepertoire HTBI primers and Arm-PCR of CDR3 regions. TCRdb redid the calling of the multiplex PCR reads with MiXCR, one entry per CDR3 protein. Of about 660,000 distinct CDR3 sequences listed, around 30% are singletons. Time point denoted: persistent/refractory GD, antithyroid drugs over 5 years with positive TRAb. The TCR library used RNA extracted from PBMCs. The sample here was peripheral blood mononuclear cells (PBMCs), taken when the disease was refractory, from a patient treated with antithyroid drugs. Receptor source: a female donor with Graves disease.

This clonotype was counted only a few times. The rearrangement joins TRBV20-1 to TRBJ1-1; D uncertain. V lost 1 base and J 1 base, leaving 7 bases between the germline ends. The CDR3 is made up of 13 amino acids. In germline, CDR1 is DFQATT, CDR2 SNEGSKA (reference sequence). The chain's CDR3 is CSARVKQNTEAFF. The CDR3 DNA is TGCAGTGCTAGAGTGAAACAGAACACTGAAGCTTTCTTT.

The J gene is TRBJ2-2, the V gene TRBV28; 7 bases agree with TRBD2. With 6 bases clipped from V and 1 base from J, the junction kept 11 bases outside the gene matches. The V gene's germline CDR1 is MDHEN and CDR2 SYDVKM. The CDR3 length is 17 residues. CDR3 bases: TGTGCCAGCAGCCAAGATCGGCTAGCGGAGAACACCGGGGAGCTGTTTTTT. It encodes CASSQDRLAENTGELFF.

The gene calls are TRBV6-1 and TRBJ1-1, with D perhaps matching TRBD1 (5 bases). The CDR3 has 18 amino acids. Trimming took off 4 bases at V and 5 bases at J, with 26 bases between the two ends. The germline V gene has CDR1 MNHNS and CDR2 SASEGT. CDR3 sequence: CASSAIRGLRSSRTEAFF. CDR3 DNA sequence: TGTGCCAGCAGTGCAATCCGGGGACTCAGGTCATCTCGGACTGAAGCTTTCTTT.

This clonotype showed up many times. At one boundary the junction diverges from the germline segment, which might be a read error. As DNA, the CDR3 is TGTGCCAGCAGTTCAACAGGGTACACTGAAGCTTTCTTT. Residues: CASSSTGYTEAFF. The V gene is TRBV5-1, the J gene TRBJ1-1; tentative D call: TRBD1 (6 bases). The germline CDR1 and CDR2 sequences are SGHRS and YFSETQ. This CDR3 has 13 residues.

CDR3 protein: CASSLVRSGKLYNEQFF. The DNA of the CDR3 is TGTGCCAGCAGCTTAGTCCGAAGCGGGAAACTCTACAATGAGCAGTTCTTC. The chain combines TRBV7-9 with TRBJ2-1; 7 bases are shared with TRBD2. Germline assignment: CDR1 SEHNR and CDR2 FQNEAQ (reference sequence). The CDR3 has 17 residues. J was trimmed by 3 bases and V by 1 base; bases with no gene match: 9.

Turning to this clonotype: The final CDR3 position lacks the conserved phenylalanine or tryptophan, pointing to a likely read error. This rearrangement joins TRBV12-3 or TRBV12-4 to TRBJ2-7, with 8 bases fitting TRBD2. V gave up 3 bases and J gave up 2 bases; unmatched junction bases: 3. The CDR3 length is 14 residues. CDR3 loop: CASSLDGRAYEQYL. The CDR3 DNA reads as TGTGCCAGCAGTTTGGACGGGAGGGCCTACGAGCAGTACCTC.

As regards this clonotype: Since a far larger clone is one base different, this is likely a read error. The V call is TRBV28, the J call TRBJ1-4; 8 bases line up with TRBD1. The end of the DNA is better explained by TRBJ1-6, so the J call may be wrong. Germline CDR1 MDHEN, CDR2 SYDVKM. The CDR3 is made up of 17 amino acids. This CDR3 reads CTSSFRLGRGQGSPLHF. CDR3 DNA: TGTACCAGCAGTTTCCGACTTGGCAGGGGGCAAGGGTCACCCCTCCACTTT.

This clonotype was seen only a few times. The chain combines TRBV27 with TRBJ1-2; unclear D gene. Germline V lookup: CDR1 MNHEY, CDR2 SMNVEV (reference sequence). Trimming stripped 8 bases from V and 8 bases from J, with 18 bases between. This CDR3 has 13 amino acids. DNA for the CDR3: TGTGCCAGCCGTGAACGAAAGTCCTACGGCTACACCTTC. Protein sequence: CASRERKSYGYTF.

This clonotype was detected many times. The chain employs TRBV2 and TRBJ1-4, with 11 bases identical to TRBD1. The CDR3 is 15 amino acids. The germline gives CDR1 SNHLY, CDR2 FYNNEI. With 6 bases clipped from V and 3 bases from J, the junction kept 3 bases outside the gene matches. CDR3 loop: CASRPGQGANEKLFF. DNA for the CDR3: TGTGCCAGCAGGCCGGGACAGGGGGCTAATGAAAAACTGTTTTTT.

This clonotype was counted many times. The V and J genes are TRBV15 and TRBJ1-2, with 8 bases aligning to TRBD1. The V segment lost 2 bases and the J segment 3 bases; nucleotides outside the gene matches: 8. From germline, CDR1 is LNHNV and CDR2 YYDKDF (reference sequence). This CDR3 is built from 16 residues. The CDR3 DNA reads TGTGCCACCAGCAGATCCCGGGACAGGAGGGACTATGGCTACACCTTC. Its protein is CATSRSRDRRDYGYTF.

This chain joins TRBV12-3 or TRBV12-4 and TRBJ1-1; tentative D call: TRBD1 (5 bases). The CDR3 runs 18 residues. V lost 1 base and J 3 bases, leaving 21 bases between the germline ends. The CDR3 DNA reads as TGTGCCAGCAGTTTAGAAGGGTCCCGGGGCTTGGGAGACACTGAAGCTTTCTTT. Translated: CASSLEGSRGLGDTEAFF.

This clonotype has a single count. In DNA form, the CDR3 reads TGTGCTAGTGGTTTGGTAGTGAGCGGGGCTGGGGCCAACGTCCTGACTTTC. This codes for CASGLVVSGAGANVLTF. The J gene is TRBJ2-6, the V gene TRBV12-5, with TRBD2 matching 7 bases. This CDR3 has 17 amino acids. The V segment lost 0 bases and the J segment 2 bases; nucleotides outside the gene matches: 4. CDR1 LGHNT and CDR2 FRNRAP come from the germline V gene.

This chain connects TRBV24-1 to TRBJ2-2; 7 bases match TRBD1. The ends lost 4 bases at V and 4 bases at J; junction bases unmatched: 8. Germline-derived CDR1 and CDR2 are KGHDR and SFDVKD. The CDR3 extends over 16 amino acids. The CDR3 region has the DNA TGTGCCACCAGTGACTCCGGGACAGCATCCACCGGGGAGCTGTTTTTT. This codes for CATSDSGTASTGELFF.

The CDR3 DNA is TGTGCTAGTGGTTTACAACATCGACAGGGGTTCATTCCCAACAGCACCGGGGAGCTGTTTTTT. Its translation is CASGLQHRQGFIPNSTGELFF. The chain uses TRBV12-5 and TRBJ2-2; the match to TRBD1 covers 8 bases. The CDR3 runs 21 residues. Trimming removed 3 bases from V and 4 bases from J; junction bases left unmatched: 22. Germline V lookup: CDR1 LGHNT, CDR2 FRNRAP.

The chain is built from TRBV20-1 and TRBJ2-5, with 7 nucleotides matching TRBD2. The CDR3 runs to 14 residues. Germline V gene data show CDR1 as DFQATT and CDR2 as SNEGSKA (reference sequence). V shed 1 base, J shed 5 bases, and the junction held 7 bases outside the gene matches. The CDR3, as DNA: TGCAGTGCTAGAGTTCGCGGGAGTGGCGAGACCCAGTACTTC. It codes for CSARVRGSGETQYF.

This clonotype was counted at least ten times. The chain has TRBV5-6 and TRBJ1-5; D gene unclear. Germline V gives CDR1 SGHDT, CDR2 YYEEEE. The CDR3 length is 13 residues. V gave up 1 base and J gave up 9 bases, with 11 bases separating them. Written as DNA, the CDR3 is TGTGCCAGCAGCTTGAACAGATTTGGGCCCCAGCATTTT. The encoded protein is CASSLNRFGPQHF.

This clonotype occurred a few times. The V gene is TRBV12-3 or TRBV12-4, the J gene TRBJ1-1, with D hard to call. Between the trimmed V and J ends, which lost 5 bases and 1 base, there was a span of 17 bases. CDR3 length: 16 residues. The CDR3 region is CASSISLLKENTEAFF. The CDR3 region has the DNA TGTGCCAGCAGTATAAGCCTCCTCAAAGAGAACACTGAAGCTTTCTTT.

The chain recombines TRBV6-2 or TRBV6-3 with TRBJ2-7; 7 bases are a match to TRBD2. The CDR3 is 18 amino acids. Germline V lookup: CDR1 MNHEY, CDR2 SVGEGT. V lost 0 bases to trimming and J lost 3 bases; unmatched junction nucleotides: 14. The CDR3 region has the DNA TGTGCCAGCAGTTACTCGATGTGGGAGCGGGAAGATCGCTACGAGCAGTACTTC. Amino acids: CASSYSMWEREDRYEQYF.

This clonotype has only a few counts. The V call is TRBV12-3 or TRBV12-4, the J call TRBJ2-7; 15 bases match TRBD2. The CDR3 covers 15 residues. Germline trimming cut 3 bases from V and 7 bases from J; bases unmatched to any gene: 4. The CDR3 DNA reads TGTGCCAGCAGTTTTCGGACTAGCGGGAGGGGTGAGCAGTACTTC. Its translation is CASSFRTSGRGEQYF.

The rearrangement uses TRBV7-2 and TRBJ1-4, with no clear D. V lost 1 base to trimming and J lost 6 bases, with 9 bases between them. There are 14 residues in the CDR3. Per germline, CDR1 SGHTA and CDR2 FQGNSA. The CDR3: CASSLGDIDEKLFF. CDR3 sequence (DNA): TGTGCCAGCAGCTTAGGAGACATAGATGAAAAACTGTTTTTT.

This sequence joins TRBV6-5 and TRBJ1-5, with unresolved D. The ends were cut back, 1 base at V and 6 bases at J, with 4 bases in the middle. The CDR3 contains 12 residues. Germline V gene lookup returns CDR1 MNHEY and CDR2 SVGAGI. CDR3: CASSYFPQPQHF. The CDR3 DNA follows: TGTGCCAGCAGTTACTTTCCTCAGCCCCAGCATTTT.

In this sample, this clonotype turned up once. The rearrangement joins TRBV7-9 to TRBJ1-4, with D maybe TRBD1 (6 bases). V lost 8 bases and J 0 bases, leaving 16 bases between the germline ends. Germline V CDR1 and CDR2: SEHNR, FQNEAQ (reference sequence). The CDR3 extends over 16 amino acids. The CDR3 nucleotides are TGTGCCAGCGAGGGGGAAGCAGGCCCAACTAATGAAAAACTGTTTTTT. Protein product: CASEGEAGPTNEKLFF.

A few counts support this clonotype. The CDR3 sequence is CATSDPWDSLNTEAFF. CDR3 in DNA: TGTGCCACCAGTGATCCTTGGGACAGTTTGAACACTGAAGCTTTCTTT. This sequence joins TRBV24-1 and TRBJ1-1, with 7 positions matching TRBD1. The CDR3 runs to 16 residues. V shed 3 bases, J shed 0 bases, and the junction held 6 bases outside the gene matches. Per germline, CDR1 KGHDR and CDR2 SFDVKD.

The chain couples TRBV10-3 to TRBJ2-2, with D possibly TRBD1 on 6 matching bases. V gave up 5 bases and J gave up 5 bases, with 18 bases separating them. CDR1 and CDR2 from the germline V gene are ENHRY and SYGVKD. The CDR3 consists of 16 residues. The CDR3 is CAISPNGAGVTGELFF. For the CDR3, the DNA is TGTGCCATCAGTCCCAACGGAGCAGGGGTTACCGGGGAGCTGTTTTTT.

This clonotype has ten or more counts. The chain employs TRBV28 and TRBJ1-2; tentative D call: TRBD1 (6 bases). In germline, CDR1 is MDHEN, CDR2 SYDVKM. The CDR3 loop spans 15 amino acids. Trimming stripped 5 bases from V and 8 bases from J, with 21 bases between. The CDR3 sequence: CASSRTDGGEGGYTF. The CDR3 nucleotides are TGTGCCAGCAGTCGGACAGATGGGGGTGAGGGAGGCTACACCTTC.

V and J are TRBV5-1 and TRBJ2-7; 10 bases map to TRBD1. CDR3 size: 15 residues. Germline V gene data show CDR1 as SGHRS and CDR2 as YFSETQ. Unmatched junction bases numbered 6, after V lost 4 bases and J lost 2 bases. CDR3: CASSVGGTGAYEQYF. As DNA, the CDR3 is TGCGCCAGCAGCGTTGGAGGGACAGGGGCCTACGAGCAGTACTTC. Based on the CDR3 plus reference TRBV5-1 and TRBJ2-7, the full variable domain is KAGVTQTPRYLIKTRGQQVTLSCSPISGHRSVSWYQQTPGQGLQFLFEYFSETQRNKGNFPGRFSGRQFSNSRSEMNVSTLELGDSALYLCASSVGGTGAYEQYFGPGTRLTVT.

Details on this clonotype: A much larger clone lies one base from this, so it may be a read error. The chain carries TRBV7-9 and TRBJ2-7; D perhaps matches TRBD1 (6 bases). CDR1 SEHNR and CDR2 FQNEAQ come from the germline V gene (reference sequence). Between the trimmed V and J ends, which lost 1 base and 0 bases, there was a span of 13 bases. The CDR3 has 16 amino acids. The CDR3 loop reads CASSLGAGAVSYEQYF. The CDR3 DNA follows: TGTGCCAGCAGCTTAGGGGCAGGGGCTGTCTCCTACGAGCAGTACTTC.